The subject of this entry is one TCR beta chain. Its target is not known. Profiled with immunoSEQ multiplex PCR; TCRdb holds only in-frame clones, not every one. The table lists about 150,000 clones, roughly nine tenths of them singletons, with around 3.6% in the top ten. The CDR3 has 16 amino acids. The trim removed 0 bases at V and 2 bases at J, leaving 4 bases unmatched. The germline gives CDR1 LGHNA, CDR2 YSLEER. The sample belongs to a study of T cell responses to AZD1222 COVID-19 vaccine. Study results and caveats: Vaccine-associated CD4 TCRs ranged over spike, dominating at 160-218 and 743-854. Nearly half of the spike-specific TCRs reportedly recognize variant regions that carry no mutations.

The source is an adult in good health. Sequenced material: peripheral blood, taken on day 0 of AZD1222 vaccination. The chain couples TRBV4-3 to TRBJ2-5; the match to TRBD1 covers 9 bases. The DNA of the CDR3 is TGCGCCAGCAGCCAAGATCCTGGGACAGGGCAAGAGACCCAGTACTTC. Protein product: CASSQDPGTGQETQYF.